The 14 T cell receptor beta chains below come from one sample, sequenced in a study of cytomegalovirus exposure and HLA in healthy donors. With 60 Vbeta and 13 Jbeta primers, the PCR was carried out. The data were produced by immunoSEQ multiplex PCR, yet TCRdb's version contains in-frame clones alone and is incomplete. The table records about 130,000 clones, approximately 60% of them present only once. Material: PBMCs. These receptor sequences come from a human donor in good health.

This chain connects TRBV27 to TRBJ2-2, with 9 bases matching TRBD2. With 10 bases clipped from V and 5 bases from J, the junction kept 14 bases outside the gene matches. Germline CDR1 is MNHEY and CDR2 is SMNVEV (reference sequence). The CDR3 runs 16 residues. CDR3 residues: CATASGMGLWTGELFF. DNA of the CDR3: TGTGCCACTGCTAGCGGGATGGGCCTTTGGACCGGGGAGCTGTTTTTT.

V gene TRBV2 combines with J gene TRBJ2-1; 10 nucleotides agree with TRBD1. V shed 6 bases and J 5 bases; nucleotides not matched to a gene: 7. The CDR3 is made up of 15 amino acids. Germline loops: CDR1 SNHLY, CDR2 FYNNEI. The CDR3 DNA reads TGTGCCAGCAGGCCGACAGGGGGCTGGAACAATGAGCAGTTCTTC. It encodes CASRPTGGWNNEQFF.

This clone showed up just a few times. The chain recombines TRBV28 with TRBJ2-7; 14 bases fit TRBD2. CDR3 length equals 14 residues. The junction had 4 bases not matched to a gene; V was cut back by 6 bases and J by 6 bases. CDR1 MDHEN and CDR2 SYDVKM come from the germline V gene. CDR3 sequence (DNA): TGTGCCAGCAGAGGGACTAGCGGGAGTAGCGAGCAGTACTTC. Translation gives CASRGTSGSSEQYF.

The rearrangement links TRBV7-8 to TRBJ1-3; D call uncertain. V was cut by 1 base and J by 0 bases, with 10 bases left in between. Germline CDR1 SGHVS, CDR2 FQNEAQ. The CDR3 extends over 16 amino acids. CDR3 amino acids: CASSLGIGYSGNTIYF. In DNA form, the CDR3 reads TGTGCCAGCAGCTTAGGTATCGGGTACTCTGGAAACACCATATATTTT.

This clone was seen a handful of times. The chain uses TRBV28 and TRBJ2-1; 7 bases map to TRBD1. The V gene end was trimmed by 5 bases and the J gene end by 9 bases; junction bases not matched to a gene: 4. The length of the CDR3 is 12 residues. Germline CDR1 is MDHEN and CDR2 is SYDVKM. The CDR3 protein is CASSPTGIEQFF. CDR3 DNA sequence: TGTGCCAGCAGTCCGACAGGGATTGAGCAGTTCTTC.

This clone was recorded a few times. The chain has TRBV7-9 and TRBJ2-3; TRBD1 aligns across 10 bases. V was pared by 1 base and J by 3 bases, with 4 bases of the junction left unmatched. CDR1 and CDR2 (germline): SEHNR, FQNEAQ (reference sequence). This CDR3 spans 16 amino acids. The CDR3 DNA is TGTGCCAGCAGCTTAGTCGGGACAGGGGTAACAGATACGCAGTATTTT. It translates to CASSLVGTGVTDTQYF.

The chain carries TRBV7-9 and TRBJ2-7, with 12 positions matching TRBD2. The CDR3 extends over 18 amino acids. J was trimmed by 4 bases and V by 5 bases; bases with no gene match: 15. From germline, CDR1 is SEHNR and CDR2 FQNEAQ (reference sequence). This CDR3 is CASSPPVPTSGREYEQYF. DNA of the CDR3: TGTGCCAGCAGCCCCCCGGTCCCGACTAGCGGGAGAGAATACGAGCAGTACTTC.

The J gene is TRBJ2-7, the V gene TRBV10-1; weak D call: TRBD2 (6 bases). V lost 4 bases to trimming and J lost 2 bases, with 9 bases between them. CDR3 size: 13 residues. The germline V gene has CDR1 WNHNN and CDR2 SYGVQD (reference sequence). CDR3 residues: CASSGDWPYEQYF. CDR3 in DNA: TGCGCCAGCAGTGGGGACTGGCCCTACGAGCAGTACTTC.

The rearrangement joins TRBV11-3 to TRBJ2-2; 7 bases agree with TRBD2. The CDR3 runs to 13 residues. CDR1 is SGHNT and CDR2 is YENEEA in the germline V gene. With 5 bases clipped from V and 6 bases from J, the junction kept 3 bases outside the gene matches. CDR3 sequence: CASSRGSAGELFF. Written as DNA, the CDR3 is TGTGCCAGCAGCCGCGGGAGCGCCGGGGAGCTGTTTTTT.

The chain recombines TRBV18 with TRBJ1-2; D might be TRBD1 (5 bases). The length of the CDR3 is 15 residues. Trimming removed 2 bases at V and 7 bases at J, with 17 bases between. Germline-derived CDR1 and CDR2 are KGHSH and LQKENI. The CDR3: CASSPVSGRLGGYTF. CDR3 DNA: TGTGCCAGCTCACCAGTTTCAGGGCGCTTGGGTGGCTACACCTTC.

The rearrangement uses TRBV9 and TRBJ1-2; D may be TRBD1 (6 bases). The CDR3 extends over 14 amino acids. Germline CDR1 reads SGDLS; CDR2 reads YYNGEE. V was cut by 4 bases and J by 4 bases, with 14 bases left in between. The CDR3 loop reads CASSPTTGAYGYTF. The CDR3 DNA reads TGTGCCAGCAGCCCGACGACAGGAGCCTATGGCTACACCTTC.

The chain links TRBV29-1 to TRBJ1-1, with 9 nucleotides matching TRBD1. V was clipped by 7 bases and J by 1 base; unmatched bases: 4. The CDR3 totals 13 residues. Germline V gives CDR1 SQVTM, CDR2 ANQGSEA. CDR3: CSGETGGNTEAFF. The CDR3, as DNA: TGCAGCGGCGAGACAGGGGGGAACACTGAAGCTTTCTTT.

This chain uses TRBV9 with TRBJ1-2; weak D call: TRBD1 (6 bases). This CDR3 is built from 15 residues. Germline CDR1 is SGDLS and CDR2 is YYNGEE. V lost 4 bases to trimming and J lost 4 bases, with 17 bases between them. The DNA for the CDR3 is TGTGCCAGCAGCCCCTCCGGGGGGGCGCGCTATGGCTACACCTTC. This codes for CASSPSGGARYGYTF.

The CDR3 sequence is CASSQSGQGTTDTQYF. CDR3 coding DNA: TGTGCCAGCAGTCAGTCGGGACAGGGGACCACAGATACGCAGTATTTT. The V call is TRBV28, the J call TRBJ2-3, with TRBD1 identical over 10 bases. Germline V lookup: CDR1 MDHEN, CDR2 SYDVKM. The CDR3 is 16 amino acids. The J segment lost 2 bases and the V segment lost 5 bases, leaving 7 bases of the junction unmatched. Full variable domain (remainder filled in from reference TRBV28 and TRBJ2-3): DVKVTQSSRYLVKRTGEKVFLECVQDMDHENMFWYRQDPGLGLRLIYFSYDVKMKEKGDIPEGYSVSREKKERFSLILESASTNQTSMYLCASSQSGQGTTDTQYFGPGTRLTVL.